The clone carrying this T cell receptor beta chain showed up just a few times. Its antigen is not known. An end of the junction differs from the germline gene, which may be a read error. This specimen comes from a study of breast tumors, draining lymph nodes, adjacent tissues. General study points: The data were judged consistent with most tumor T cells coming from lymph node and expanding in tumor.

Breast cancer patients provided tissue from their axillary draining lymph nodes. Germline V CDR1 and CDR2: SGHTA, FQGTGA. This CDR3 contains 14 residues. Via MiXCR, TCRdb re-called the multiplex PCR reads, giving one row per CDR3 protein. The data contain approximately 130,000 distinct CDR3 sequences, approximately 21% of them singletons. The chain combines TRBV7-3 with TRBJ2-5; weak D call: TRBD2 (5 bases). The specimen was axillary lymph node tissue. The clonotype originates from a female donor with breast cancer. Some clones in this sample may be carry-over from other donors' samples. The CDR3 spells CASNLDGLQETQYF. DNA of the CDR3: TGTGCCAGCAACTTAGACGGACTTCAAGAGACCCAGTACTTC. The full variable domain, completed using reference TRBV7-3 and TRBJ2-5, is GAGVSQTPSNKVTEKGKYVELRCDPISGHTALYWYRQSLGQGPEFLIYFQGTGAADDSGLPNDRFFAVRPEGSVSTLKIQRTERGDSAVYLCASNLDGLQETQYFGPGTRLLVL.